The 26 T cell receptor beta chains below were found in one sample sequenced in a study of beta chain features in type 1 diabetes. Of the isolated RNA, all was reverse transcribed, and so the sequenced material was expressed TCRB transcripts. Sequencing used immunoSEQ multiplex PCR; TCRdb keeps in-frame clones, though not all of them. The table has under 400,000 clones, about 19% seen once. The material sequenced was naive CD4+ T cells from blood. The receptors were sampled from a woman aged 18-29 years in good health.

This clone was found a few times. The genes are TRBV7-2 and TRBJ2-5; D remains unclear. Per the germline V gene, CDR1 is SGHTA and CDR2 is FQGNSA. Deletions cut 6 bases from V and 5 bases from J, with 10 bases between. This CDR3 contains 12 residues. CDR3 in amino acids: CASSPNRETQYF. The CDR3 bases are TGTGCCAGCAGTCCGAACCGGGAGACCCAGTACTTC. The variable domain in full, completed from reference TRBV7-2 and TRBJ2-5, reads GAGVSQSPSNKVTEKGKDVELRCDPISGHTALYWYRQSLGQGLEFLIYFQGNSAPDKSGLPSDRFSAERTGGSVSTLTIQRTQQEDSAVYLCASSPNRETQYFGPGTRLLVL.

V usage is TRBV4-1 and J usage is TRBJ2-7; TRBD1 matches at 12 bases. CDR1 is MGHRA, CDR2 YSYEKL, per germline. CDR3 size: 16 residues. Trimming at V came to 4 bases and at J to 7 bases, leaving 11 bases not matched to a gene. This chain's CDR3 is CASSRVGRDRGREQYF. In nucleotides, the CDR3 is TGCGCCAGCAGCCGAGTCGGCCGGGACAGGGGGCGAGAGCAGTACTTC.

The rearrangement links TRBV18 to TRBJ2-6; D is unclear. CDR1 is KGHSH, CDR2 LQKENI, per germline. The CDR3 sequence is 15 residues long. V lost 2 bases and J 0 bases, leaving 5 bases between the germline ends. DNA for the CDR3: TGTGCCAGCTCACCAAATCTCTCTGGGGCCAACGTCCTGACTTTC. This translates into CASSPNLSGANVLTF.

The sample holds a few counts of this clone. The genes are TRBV30 and TRBJ2-1, with TRBD2 matching 7 bases. The CDR3 is 12 residues long. The junction had 2 bases not matched to a gene; V was cut back by 5 bases and J by 4 bases. Germline assignment: CDR1 GTSNPN and CDR2 SVGIG (reference sequence). DNA for the CDR3: TGTGCCTGGGGGGGACTATACAATGAGCAGTTCTTC. The encoded protein is CAWGGLYNEQFF.

V and J are TRBV19 and TRBJ1-2; D remains unclear. Trimming cost V 3 bases and J 5 bases, with 13 bases left between them. This CDR3 contains 14 residues. Germline V gives CDR1 LNHDA, CDR2 SQIVND (reference sequence). CDR3 DNA sequence: TGTGCCAGTAGTATTAGAGTGGCGGAGTATGGCTACACCTTC. Its protein is CASSIRVAEYGYTF. Full variable domain (remainder filled in from reference TRBV19 and TRBJ1-2): DGGITQSPKYLFRKEGQNVTLSCEQNLNHDAMYWYRQDPGQGLRLIYYSQIVNDFQKGDIAEGYSVSREKKESFPLTVTSAQKNPTAFYLCASSIRVAEYGYTFGSGTRLTVV.

The chain joins TRBV30 to TRBJ1-5; 8 bases line up with TRBD1. The CDR3 runs to 14 residues. Germline trimming cut 0 bases from V and 9 bases from J; bases unmatched to any gene: 7. Germline assignment: CDR1 GTSNPN and CDR2 SVGIG (reference sequence). CDR3 in amino acids: CAWSVGQGGGPQHF. The CDR3 nucleotides read TGTGCCTGGAGTGTTGGACAGGGCGGGGGGCCCCAGCATTTT.

CDR3 bases: TGCAGCTCAGGGGGCGATCAGCCCCAGCATTTT. It translates to CSSGGDQPQHF. This rearrangement joins TRBV20-1 to TRBJ1-5; 8 bases are a match to TRBD1. This CDR3 spans 11 amino acids. In germline, CDR1 is DFQATT, CDR2 SNEGSKA (reference sequence).

This sequence joins TRBV7-8 and TRBJ1-1; tentative D call: TRBD1 (5 bases). Germline assignment: CDR1 SGHVS and CDR2 FQNEAQ. The V and J ends lost 5 bases and 8 bases respectively, with 15 bases between them. The CDR3 runs to 13 residues. The CDR3 nucleotides read TGTGCCAGCAGCGTCGACAGAGAACTGGAAGCTTTCTTT. Translated: CASSVDRELEAFF.

V gene TRBV19 combines with J gene TRBJ1-1, with a weak D call TRBD1 (6 bases). The CDR3 extends over 14 amino acids. Germline loops: CDR1 LNHDA, CDR2 SQIVND (reference sequence). CDR3: CASGGGWMNTEAFF. In DNA form, the CDR3 reads TGTGCTAGTGGTGGGGGCTGGATGAACACTGAAGCTTTCTTT.

V and J are TRBV11-3 and TRBJ2-3, with 10 bases that match TRBD1. With 4 bases clipped from V and 6 bases from J, the junction kept 4 bases outside the gene matches. Germline V lookup: CDR1 SGHNT, CDR2 YENEEA. This CDR3 spans 14 amino acids. The CDR3 DNA reads as TGTGCCAGCAGCTCGGGACAGGGGTTGGATACGCAGTATTTT. Translation gives CASSSGQGLDTQYF.

The J gene is TRBJ2-5, the V gene TRBV2; D gene uncertain. The germline V and J ends were trimmed by 8 bases and 2 bases, with 15 bases remaining between them. Looked up from germline, CDR1 is SNHLY and CDR2 is FYNNEI. This CDR3 is built from 14 residues. The CDR3 nucleotides are TGTGCCAGCGTTAGTAGCCCAGCTCAAGAGACCCAGTACTTC. Encoded protein: CASVSSPAQETQYF.

The chain joins TRBV7-9 to TRBJ1-4; tentative D call: TRBD1 (6 bases). The CDR3 covers 14 residues. Germline CDR1 SEHNR, CDR2 FQNEAQ (reference sequence). The V gene lost 7 bases and the J gene lost 13 bases, with 22 bases spanning the gap. This CDR3 reads CASTLGLDSSGLFF. The CDR3 DNA sequence: TGTGCCAGCACTCTAGGCCTGGACAGCTCCGGACTGTTTTTT. The full variable domain, its missing parts supplied by reference TRBV7-9 and TRBJ1-4, is DTGVSQNPRHKITKRGQNVTFRCDPISEHNRLYWYRQTLGQGPEFLTYFQNEAQLEKSRLLSDRFSAERPKGSFSTLEIQRTEQGDSAMYLCASTLGLDSSGLFFGSGTQLSVL.

This clone turned up a few times. This same CDR3 is encoded by further DNA sequences in the sample. The V call is TRBV29-1, the J call TRBJ1-5; 10 nucleotides align to TRBD1. This CDR3 region has 12 residues. Germline V gene lookup returns CDR1 SQVTM and CDR2 ANQGSEA. Losses at the gene ends were 6 bases for V and 7 bases for J; bases not matched to a gene: 3. This CDR3 reads CSVGQGNQPQHF. Written as DNA, the CDR3 is TGCAGCGTGGGACAGGGGAACCAGCCCCAGCATTTT.

V is TRBV2 and J is TRBJ2-5; D possibly corresponds to TRBD2 (5 bases). The V and J ends lost 6 bases and 4 bases respectively, with 12 bases between them. Germline CDR1 SNHLY, CDR2 FYNNEI. CDR3 length equals 13 residues. The CDR3 nucleotides are TGTGCCAGCAGCGACGGGGAAGGAGAGACCCAGTACTTC. Amino acid sequence: CASSDGEGETQYF.

CDR3 in amino acids: CASSPRGGPVQTQYF. The CDR3 DNA reads TGTGCCAGCAGTCCCCGCGGGGGTCCGGTGCAGACCCAGTACTTC. The rearrangement joins TRBV27 to TRBJ2-5; TRBD2 aligns across 7 bases. Looked up from germline, CDR1 is MNHEY and CDR2 is SMNVEV (reference sequence). The V gene end was trimmed by 5 bases and the J gene end by 6 bases; junction bases not matched to a gene: 12. The length of the CDR3 is 15 residues.

This clone was seen a handful of times. The rearrangement uses TRBV30 and TRBJ2-7; 9 nucleotides align to TRBD1. Losses at the gene ends were 3 bases for V and 7 bases for J; bases not matched to a gene: 4. Germline loops: CDR1 GTSNPN, CDR2 SVGIG (reference sequence). The CDR3 is made up of 12 amino acids. The CDR3 loop is CAWRGQGVEQYF. In DNA, the CDR3 is TGTGCCTGGAGGGGACAGGGAGTGGAGCAGTACTTC.

The chain joins TRBV7-8 to TRBJ2-7, with a tentative D call TRBD1 (5 bases). V gave up 3 bases and J gave up 2 bases, with 14 bases separating them. The CDR3 runs 15 residues. The V gene's germline CDR1 is SGHVS and CDR2 FQNEAQ. For the CDR3, the DNA is TGTGCCAGCAGCTTCACGACAGTCCTTCCCTACGAGCAGTACTTC. This gives the protein CASSFTTVLPYEQYF.

The chain carries TRBV4-1 and TRBJ2-1; 13 nucleotides line up with TRBD2. V shed 2 bases and J 6 bases; nucleotides not matched to a gene: 7. CDR3 length: 17 residues. CDR1 and CDR2 (germline): MGHRA, YSYEKL. The CDR3 DNA reads TGCGCCAGCAGCCAACCCACTAGCGGGAGGGCACGCAATGAGCAGTTCTTC. Protein product: CASSQPTSGRARNEQFF.

This clone was observed a few times. V and J are TRBV7-9 and TRBJ1-2; 8 bases agree with TRBD1. The germline CDR1 and CDR2 sequences are SEHNR and FQNEAQ (reference sequence). V lost 5 bases, J lost 8 bases, and 16 bases stayed unmatched. The CDR3 spans 16 residues. The CDR3 bases are TGTGCCAGCAGCCCCAATACGACAGGGGTTTTACGGGGCTACACCTTC. This encodes CASSPNTTGVLRGYTF.

This sequence joins TRBV5-4 and TRBJ2-3; D may be TRBD1 (5 bases). Per the germline V gene, CDR1 is SGHNT and CDR2 is YYREEE (reference sequence). The ends were cut back, 4 bases at V and 1 base at J, with 13 bases in the middle. The CDR3 contains 15 residues. The CDR3 nucleotides are TGTGCCAGCAGCCTCCAGGGTCTGGGCACAGATACGCAGTATTTT. It is translated as CASSLQGLGTDTQYF.

The rearrangement links TRBV4-2 to TRBJ1-2, with D perhaps TRBD1 (5 bases). Germline V gives CDR1 LGHNA, CDR2 YNFKEQ. This CDR3 is 15 amino acids long. With 0 bases removed from V and 7 bases from J, the gap between germline ends came to 15 bases. The CDR3 nucleotides read TGTGCCAGCAGCCAAGATGGGGCCTTGGCCGGTGGCTACACCTTC. As protein: CASSQDGALAGGYTF.

J is TRBJ2-1 and V is TRBV7-2; a possible D gene is TRBD2 (6 bases). The CDR3 totals 15 residues. Trimming took off 4 bases at V and 2 bases at J, with 12 bases between the two ends. Per germline, CDR1 SGHTA and CDR2 FQGNSA. CDR3 in amino acids: CASSSGTQAYNEQFF. The DNA of the CDR3 is TGTGCCAGCAGCTCCGGGACTCAAGCCTACAATGAGCAGTTCTTC.

The CDR3 protein is CASSVGGQSGQPQHF. CDR3 nucleotides: TGTGCCAGCAGCGTAGGGGGACAGTCGGGCCAGCCCCAGCATTTT. This rearrangement joins TRBV9 to TRBJ1-5; 7 nucleotides align to TRBD1. This CDR3 has 15 amino acids. Trimming cost V 0 bases and J 7 bases; bases outside gene matches: 7. Germline CDR1 reads SGDLS; CDR2 reads YYNGEE.

The chain carries TRBV4-1 and TRBJ1-2; TRBD1 is a possible D gene (6 bases). The CDR3 totals 15 residues. Germline CDR1 is MGHRA and CDR2 is YSYEKL. The V gene lost 7 bases and the J gene lost 7 bases, with 22 bases spanning the gap. The chain's CDR3 is CASNPLRQGSGGYTF. In nucleotides, the CDR3 is TGCGCCAGCAACCCCCTTCGGCAGGGGAGCGGTGGCTACACCTTC.

The chain uses TRBV30 and TRBJ1-2, with 11 positions matching TRBD1. The trim removed 1 base at V and 0 bases at J, leaving 13 bases unmatched. This CDR3 has 19 amino acids. Germline V gives CDR1 GTSNPN, CDR2 SVGIG (reference sequence). The CDR3 region is CAWSDYLGQGGPANYGYTF. In DNA, the CDR3 is TGTGCCTGGAGTGATTACCTGGGACAGGGGGGACCAGCTAACTATGGCTACACCTTC.

The table lists this clone with a few counts. The chain combines TRBV2 with TRBJ2-3; 12 bases fit TRBD2. Germline V gene sequence: CDR1 SNHLY, CDR2 FYNNEI. V shed 4 bases, J shed 0 bases, and the junction held 8 bases outside the gene matches. The CDR3 is made up of 18 amino acids. CDR3 sequence reads: CASSGLAGVPSSTDTQYF. CDR3 nucleotides: TGTGCCAGCAGTGGACTAGCGGGGGTACCTTCTAGCACAGATACGCAGTATTTT.